These 2 T cell receptor beta chains share one sample of origin, sequenced in a study of T cells after yellow fever vaccination. MiXCR was run by TCRdb on the 5' RACE reads, yielding one entry per CDR3 protein. The sample includes over 150,000 distinct CDR3 sequences, approximately 6.2% of them seen just once. The starting material was CD4+ T cells sorted from PBMCs, obtained on the day of the first yellow fever vaccination. These receptor sequences come from a man aged 18 to 29 who received the YFV17D yellow fever vaccine.

This clonotype has a handful of counts. CDR3 bases: TGTGCCAGCAGTCCCGGACCCTACTTGCAGCATTTT. This sequence encodes CASSPGPYLQHF. The chain joins TRBV12-3 or TRBV12-4 to TRBJ1-5; D gene unclear. Trimming removed 5 bases at V and 13 bases at J, with 15 bases between. The length of the CDR3 is 12 residues.

The rearrangement links TRBV5-6 to TRBJ2-5, with D maybe TRBD1 (6 bases). The CDR3 is made up of 14 amino acids. V was shortened by 0 bases and J by 3 bases, with 9 bases between the two germline ends. Germline values: CDR1 SGHDT, CDR2 YYEEEE. The CDR3 sequence is CASSLDRQEETQYF. CDR3 nucleotide sequence: TGTGCCAGCAGCTTGGACCGACAGGAAGAGACCCAGTACTTC.